This T cell receptor (beta chain) was observed in a study of CD8+ T cells in alopecia areata. Following extraction, RNA underwent reverse transcription to cDNA, which served as the sequencing template. Using immunoSEQ multiplex PCR, the repertoire was profiled, and TCRdb retains in-frame clones only, with some absent. In the table there are some 200,000 clones, roughly 40% of which are singletons. Germline CDR1 MGHRA, CDR2 YSYEKL. The V end lost 5 bases, the J end lost 0 bases, and 11 bases lay between the germline ends. The CDR3 runs to 16 residues. In regard to this clone: The antigen remains unidentified.

Study-wide results and limits: In scalp and blood during tofacitinib, many expanded lesional clones persisted.

As to treatment: oral pan-JAK inhibitor, 5-10 mg twice daily. The receptor's source is a human donor with alopecia areata. The specimen was CD4+ T cells sorted from blood, collected at roughly week 36, from a patient treated with tofacitinib. J is TRBJ2-6 and V is TRBV4-1; D might be TRBD1 or TRBD2, each matching 5 bases. CDR3 residues: CASSGGRASGANVLTF. The DNA for the CDR3 is TGCGCCAGCAGCGGGGGACGTGCCTCTGGGGCCAACGTCCTGACTTTC.